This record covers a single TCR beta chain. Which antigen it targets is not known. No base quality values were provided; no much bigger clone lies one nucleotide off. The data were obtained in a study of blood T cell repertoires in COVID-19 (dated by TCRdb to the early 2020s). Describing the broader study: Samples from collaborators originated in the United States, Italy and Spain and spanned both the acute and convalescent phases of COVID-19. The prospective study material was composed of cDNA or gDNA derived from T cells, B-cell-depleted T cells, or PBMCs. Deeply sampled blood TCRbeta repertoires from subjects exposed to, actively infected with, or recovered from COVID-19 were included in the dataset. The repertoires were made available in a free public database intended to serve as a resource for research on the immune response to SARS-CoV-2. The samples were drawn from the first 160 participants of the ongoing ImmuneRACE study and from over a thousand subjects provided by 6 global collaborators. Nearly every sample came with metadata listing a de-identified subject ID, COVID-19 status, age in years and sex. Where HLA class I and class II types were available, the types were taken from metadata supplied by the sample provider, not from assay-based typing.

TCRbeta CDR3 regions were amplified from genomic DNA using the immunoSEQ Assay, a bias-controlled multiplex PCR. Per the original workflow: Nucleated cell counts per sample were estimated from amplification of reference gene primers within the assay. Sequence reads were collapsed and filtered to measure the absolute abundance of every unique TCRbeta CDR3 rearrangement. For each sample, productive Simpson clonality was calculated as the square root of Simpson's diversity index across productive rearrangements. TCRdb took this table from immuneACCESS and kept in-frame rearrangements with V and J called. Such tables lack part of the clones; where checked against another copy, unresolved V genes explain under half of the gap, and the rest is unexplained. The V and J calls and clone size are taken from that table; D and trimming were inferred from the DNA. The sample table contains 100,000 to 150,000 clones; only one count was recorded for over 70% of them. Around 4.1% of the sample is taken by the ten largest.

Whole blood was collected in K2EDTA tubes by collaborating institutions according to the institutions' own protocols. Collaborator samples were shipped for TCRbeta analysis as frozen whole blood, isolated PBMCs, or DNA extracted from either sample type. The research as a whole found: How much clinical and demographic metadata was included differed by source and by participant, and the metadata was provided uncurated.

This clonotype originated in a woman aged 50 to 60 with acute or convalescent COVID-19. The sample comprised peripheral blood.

The nucleotide sequence reads TGTGCCTGGTATCAGGGGGACTGGTATTTT. This translates into CAWYQGDWYF. The rearrangement combines TRBV30 with TRBJ2-3, with TRBD1 tentatively as D gene (7 bases match). V is pared back by 5 bases and J by 14 bases, with 14 bases lying between the germline termini. CDR1 and CDR2 are read off the germline V gene (reference sequence) as GTSNPN and SVGIG. Reading from cysteine to phenylalanine, the CDR3 counts 10 amino acids. Only the CDR3 region is kept as DNA, spanning 30 bases read in frame from base 1. The full variable domain, completed from the reference TRBV30 and TRBJ2-3 proteins outside the CDR3, reads SQTIHQWPATLVQPVGSPLSLECTVEGTSNPNLYWYRQAAGRGLQLLFYSVGIGQISSEVPQNLSASRPQDRQFILSSKKLLLSDSGFYLCAWYQGDWYFGPGTRLTVL.